Below are 16 T cell receptor beta chains sequenced from a single sample in a study of cytomegalovirus exposure and HLA in healthy donors. Generated by immunoSEQ multiplex PCR, the TCRdb table keeps only in-frame clones and is missing some. The sample holds around 130,000 clones, 85% to 90% seen once. Sequenced input: PBMCs. These receptors originate from a man younger than 45 in good health and CMV-seronegative.

The chain couples TRBV25-1 to TRBJ2-7; 7 nucleotides agree with TRBD1. Germline V gene lookup returns CDR1 MGHDK and CDR2 SYGVNS. V was clipped by 4 bases and J by 2 bases; unmatched bases: 2. This CDR3 comprises 13 residues. CDR3 residues: CASSGDSAYEQYF. The CDR3 DNA reads TGTGCCAGCAGTGGGGACAGCGCCTACGAGCAGTACTTC.

This sequence joins TRBV7-9 and TRBJ1-1; D remains unclear. V lost 5 bases and J lost 3, with 7 bases in between. Germline V gives CDR1 SEHNR, CDR2 FQNEAQ (reference sequence). The length of the CDR3 is 12 residues. In DNA form, the CDR3 reads TGTGCCAGCAGCCCACGGGACACTGAAGCTTTCTTT. This encodes CASSPRDTEAFF.

Here the CDR3 DNA reads TGTGCCAGCAGCTTAACAGCGAACACTGAAGCTTTCTTT. It translates to CASSLTANTEAFF. The chain joins TRBV11-3 to TRBJ1-1; the D is unclear. The CDR3 extends over 13 amino acids. Trimming removed 2 bases at V and 1 base at J, with 5 bases between. Germline-derived CDR1 and CDR2 are SGHNT and YENEEA.

The V gene is TRBV4-1, the J gene TRBJ1-3, with 9 bases lining up with TRBD1. The CDR3 has 14 amino acids. Germline values: CDR1 MGHRA, CDR2 YSYEKL. Trimming removed 5 bases from V and 8 bases from J; junction bases left unmatched: 7. CDR3 DNA sequence: TGCGCCAGCAGCAAGGGACAGGGTAAAGACACCATATATTTT. It yields the protein CASSKGQGKDTIYF.

The V call is TRBV20-1, the J call TRBJ1-1, with no clear D. Germline V gives CDR1 DFQATT, CDR2 SNEGSKA (reference sequence). The V end was cut by 1 base, the J end by 7 bases, with 7 bases between. This CDR3 comprises 11 residues. For the CDR3, the DNA is TGCAGTGCTAGAGGGCCCCTTGAAGCTTTCTTT. It codes for CSARGPLEAFF.

CDR3 protein: CSVKWAETQYF. The CDR3 region has the DNA TGCAGCGTCAAGTGGGCGGAGACCCAGTACTTC. The genes are TRBV29-1 and TRBJ2-5; no definite D call. CDR3 length: 11 residues. Trimming cost V 6 bases and J 5 bases, with 10 bases left between them. Germline CDR1 and CDR2: SQVTM and ANQGSEA.

The V gene is TRBV6-1, the J gene TRBJ2-7, with a possible D match to TRBD1 (5 bases). The length of the CDR3 is 13 residues. Trimming shortened V by 6 bases and J by 6 bases, and 15 bases separated the two germline ends. Germline CDR1 is MNHNS and CDR2 is SASEGT. CDR3: CASRGASRGEQYF. Written as DNA, the CDR3 is TGTGCCAGCAGAGGGGCATCCCGAGGCGAGCAGTACTTC.

The gene calls are TRBV7-8 and TRBJ2-5; no definite D call. CDR1 is SGHVS and CDR2 is FQNEAQ in the germline V gene. CDR3 size: 12 residues. V gave up 1 base and J gave up 3 bases, with 3 bases separating them. CDR3 protein: CASSLVKETQYF. CDR3 nucleotide sequence: TGTGCCAGCAGCTTAGTTAAAGAGACCCAGTACTTC.

The rearrangement joins TRBV18 to TRBJ1-3, with 9 nucleotides matching TRBD1. With V trimmed by 3 bases and J by 5 bases, 2 bases remained unmatched. The CDR3 spans 14 residues. Germline V gives CDR1 KGHSH, CDR2 LQKENI. The CDR3 nucleotides read TGTGCCAGCTCACCCGGGACAGGGCGAAACACCATATATTTT. Translated, it gives CASSPGTGRNTIYF.

This clone was counted a single time. This chain uses TRBV4-1 with TRBJ1-1; tentative D call: TRBD1 (6 bases). Germline V CDR1 and CDR2: MGHRA, YSYEKL. V was trimmed by 0 bases and J by 3 bases, leaving 11 bases between them. This CDR3 has 15 amino acids. CDR3 in DNA: TGCGCCAGCAGCCAAGATCAGGGGTGGTACACTGAAGCTTTCTTT. It encodes CASSQDQGWYTEAFF.

The chain carries TRBV18 and TRBJ1-1; 7 bases line up with TRBD1. CDR1 and CDR2 from the germline V gene are KGHSH and LQKENI. The J segment lost 4 bases and the V segment lost 1 base, leaving 0 bases of the junction unmatched. This CDR3 is 13 amino acids long. The CDR3 loop is CASSPQGATEAFF. The CDR3 DNA is TGTGCCAGCTCACCACAGGGGGCCACTGAAGCTTTCTTT.

The chain recombines TRBV11-2 with TRBJ2-1; 13 nucleotides line up with TRBD2. CDR3 length equals 16 residues. With 4 bases clipped from V and 9 bases from J, the junction kept 9 bases outside the gene matches. The V gene's germline CDR1 is SGHAT and CDR2 FQNNGV. CDR3 nucleotide sequence: TGTGCCAGCAGCTCGCCTACTAGCGGGGGGGGCAGTGAGCAGTTCTTC. Residues: CASSSPTSGGGSEQFF.

The rearrangement joins TRBV2 to TRBJ2-7; 8 nucleotides line up with TRBD1. The V gene end was trimmed by 7 bases and the J gene end by 5 bases; junction bases not matched to a gene: 10. The CDR3 is made up of 14 amino acids. CDR1 SNHLY and CDR2 FYNNEI come from the germline V gene. CDR3 amino acids: CASMKDREENEQYF. The CDR3 DNA follows: TGTGCCAGCATGAAGGACAGGGAAGAGAACGAGCAGTACTTC.

The V and J genes are TRBV19 and TRBJ2-5, with 9 bases that match TRBD1. The CDR3 extends over 14 amino acids. Germline V lookup: CDR1 LNHDA, CDR2 SQIVND (reference sequence). The V and J ends lost 5 bases and 5 bases, in that order; junction bases with no gene match: 6. The CDR3 DNA reads TGTGCCAGTAGTCGGGACAGGGTTTGGGAGACCCAGTACTTC. Amino acids: CASSRDRVWETQYF.

The chain carries TRBV14 and TRBJ1-4, with D perhaps TRBD1 (6 bases). CDR1 SGHDN and CDR2 FVKESK come from the germline V gene. The CDR3 contains 17 residues. V was shortened by 4 bases and J by 2 bases, with 17 bases between the two germline ends. DNA for the CDR3: TGTGCCAGCAGCCCTAACATGAACAGGGCTACTAATGAAAAACTGTTTTTT. This translates into CASSPNMNRATNEKLFF.

The chain is built from TRBV10-1 and TRBJ2-3; 7 positions match TRBD1. The CDR3 contains 16 residues. After removal of 0 bases from V and 1 base from J, the junction contained 4 bases not matched to a gene. CDR1 is WNHNN and CDR2 is SYGVQD in the germline V gene (reference sequence). The DNA of the CDR3 is TGCGCCAGCAGTGAGTCGAGGACAGGTCGCACAGATACGCAGTATTTT. Its protein is CASSESRTGRTDTQYF.